These T cell receptor beta chains were read from a single sample in a study of CXCR3-negative and CXCR3-positive naive CD8 T cells. From the 5' RACE reads, TCRdb lists one entry per CDR3 protein and no DNA. The sample table sets out 100,000 to 150,000 distinct CDR3 sequences. Input material: naive CXCR3- CD8+ T cells from blood. The source of these receptors is a human donor in good health. Some clones in this sample may be carry-over from other donors' samples. CDR3s include the opening cysteine and the closing phenylalanine or tryptophan. The order of the fields is J gene, V gene, CDR3 protein.

j_gene: TRBJ1-6
v_gene: TRBV11-3
CDR3aa: CASSPSSYNSPLHF

j_gene: TRBJ2-3
v_gene: TRBV28
CDR3aa: CASSFFTDTQYF

j_gene: TRBJ2-7
v_gene: TRBV10-3
CDR3aa: CAISESVTVTYEQYF

j_gene: TRBJ1-1
v_gene: TRBV4-2
CDR3aa: CASRTTGGTEAFF

j_gene: TRBJ2-1
v_gene: TRBV5-1
CDR3aa: CASSLERALNEQFF

j_gene: TRBJ2-5
v_gene: TRBV12-3/TRBV12-4
CDR3aa: CASSRQGARLETQYF

j_gene: TRBJ2-7
v_gene: TRBV12-3/TRBV12-4
CDR3aa: CASSLGTGTYYEQYF

j_gene: TRBJ2-7
v_gene: TRBV10-3
CDR3aa: CAISDSLAGHYEQYF

j_gene: TRBJ2-7
v_gene: TRBV30
CDR3aa: CAWSVSGQGEDEQYF

j_gene: TRBJ2-5
v_gene: TRBV29-1
CDR3aa: CSVERASGGAGETQYF

j_gene: TRBJ1-3
v_gene: TRBV4-3
CDR3aa: CASSQDPGPLGGNTIYF

j_gene: TRBJ1-5
v_gene: TRBV7-9
CDR3aa: CASSSTGSYQPQHF

j_gene: TRBJ2-7
v_gene: TRBV5-1
CDR3aa: CASSLSPGNQREQYF

j_gene: TRBJ2-7
v_gene: TRBV15
CDR3aa: CATSRDRDTGDYEQYF

j_gene: TRBJ2-3
v_gene: TRBV13
CDR3aa: CASSRTSGLAGPDTQYF

j_gene: TRBJ2-3
v_gene: TRBV7-8
CDR3aa: CASSPGKAGLTDTQYF

j_gene: TRBJ1-5
v_gene: TRBV28
CDR3aa: CASSFEGSNQPQHF

j_gene: TRBJ1-3
v_gene: TRBV14
CDR3aa: CASSQDHWRQTSSGNTIYF

j_gene: TRBJ2-5
v_gene: TRBV12-3/TRBV12-4
CDR3aa: CASTPFGGLQQETQYF

j_gene: TRBJ2-1
v_gene: TRBV12-3/TRBV12-4
CDR3aa: CASSKILLEQFF

j_gene: TRBJ1-1
v_gene: TRBV5-5
CDR3aa: CASSLGTNTEAFF

j_gene: TRBJ2-4
v_gene: TRBV5-6
CDR3aa: CASSLAFGGGNIQYF

j_gene: TRBJ2-2
v_gene: TRBV29-1
CDR3aa: CSGQGTTGELFF

j_gene: TRBJ2-2
v_gene: TRBV6-4
CDR3aa: CASSPDGANTGELFF

j_gene: TRBJ1-1
v_gene: TRBV7-9
CDR3aa: CASSLSGTGGNTEAFF

j_gene: TRBJ2-7
v_gene: TRBV5-4
CDR3aa: CASSWASGSEYEQYF

j_gene: TRBJ2-3
v_gene: TRBV7-9
CDR3aa: CASSPRDRDTQYF

j_gene: TRBJ2-3
v_gene: TRBV20-1
CDR3aa: CSATNRGELGTDTQYF

j_gene: TRBJ1-5
v_gene: TRBV19
CDR3aa: CASSMGQGTLAPQHF

j_gene: TRBJ1-1
v_gene: TRBV14
CDR3aa: CASSRTGTGAMNTEAFF

j_gene: TRBJ2-1
v_gene: TRBV5-1
CDR3aa: CASSGGLENEQFF

j_gene: TRBJ2-1
v_gene: TRBV2
CDR3aa: CASMWVEQADEQFF